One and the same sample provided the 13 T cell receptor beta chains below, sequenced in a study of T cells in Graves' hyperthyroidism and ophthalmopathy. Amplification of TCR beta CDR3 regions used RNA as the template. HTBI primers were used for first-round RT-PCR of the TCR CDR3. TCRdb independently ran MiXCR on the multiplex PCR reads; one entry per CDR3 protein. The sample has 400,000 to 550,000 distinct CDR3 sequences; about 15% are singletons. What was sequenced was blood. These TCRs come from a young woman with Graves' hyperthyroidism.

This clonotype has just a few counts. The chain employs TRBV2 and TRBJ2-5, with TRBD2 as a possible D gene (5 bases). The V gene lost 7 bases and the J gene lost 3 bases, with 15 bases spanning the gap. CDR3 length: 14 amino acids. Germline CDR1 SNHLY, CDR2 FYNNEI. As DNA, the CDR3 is TGTGCCAGCACAAAGTGGGAGCTTGAAGAGACCCAGTACTTC. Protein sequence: CASTKWELEETQYF. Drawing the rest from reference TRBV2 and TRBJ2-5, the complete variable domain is EPEVTQTPSHQVTQMGQEVILRCVPISNHLYFYWYRQILGQKVEFLVSFYNNEISEKSEIFDDQFSVERPDGSNFTLKIRSTKLEDSAMYFCASTKWELEETQYFGPGTRLLVL.

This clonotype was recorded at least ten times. CDR3 region: CAISPRMNTEAFF. In nucleotides, the CDR3 is TGTGCCATCAGTCCCAGGATGAACACTGAAGCTTTCTTT. The chain has TRBV10-3 and TRBJ1-1; D is undetermined. CDR1 is ENHRY, CDR2 SYGVKD, per germline. V was cut by 5 bases and J by 0 bases, with 7 bases left in between. The CDR3 has 13 amino acids.

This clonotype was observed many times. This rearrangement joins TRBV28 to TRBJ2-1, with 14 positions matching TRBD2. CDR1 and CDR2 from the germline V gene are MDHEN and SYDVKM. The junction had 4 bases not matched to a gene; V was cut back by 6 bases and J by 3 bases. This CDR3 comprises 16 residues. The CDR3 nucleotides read TGTGCCAGCAGCGGGACTAGCGGGAGACACTACAATGAGCAGTTCTTC. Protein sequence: CASSGTSGRHYNEQFF.

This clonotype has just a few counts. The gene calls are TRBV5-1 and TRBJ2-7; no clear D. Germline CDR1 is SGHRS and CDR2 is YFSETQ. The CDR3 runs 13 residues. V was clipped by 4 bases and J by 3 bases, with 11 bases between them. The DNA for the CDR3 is TGCGCCAGCAGCCTTGACACTTACTACGAGCAGTACTTC. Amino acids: CASSLDTYYEQYF.

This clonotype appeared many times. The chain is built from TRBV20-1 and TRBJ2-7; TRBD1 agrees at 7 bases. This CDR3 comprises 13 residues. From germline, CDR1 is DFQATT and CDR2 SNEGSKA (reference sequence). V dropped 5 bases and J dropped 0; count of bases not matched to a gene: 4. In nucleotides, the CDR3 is TGCAGTGCTGGGGACAGTATCTCCTACGAGCAGTACTTC. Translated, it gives CSAGDSISYEQYF.

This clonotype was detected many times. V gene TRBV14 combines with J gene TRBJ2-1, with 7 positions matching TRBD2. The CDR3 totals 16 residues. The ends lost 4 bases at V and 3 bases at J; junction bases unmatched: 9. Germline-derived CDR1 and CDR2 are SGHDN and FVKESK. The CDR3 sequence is CASSPMGGESYNEQFF. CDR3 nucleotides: TGTGCCAGCAGCCCCATGGGAGGGGAGAGCTACAATGAGCAGTTCTTC.

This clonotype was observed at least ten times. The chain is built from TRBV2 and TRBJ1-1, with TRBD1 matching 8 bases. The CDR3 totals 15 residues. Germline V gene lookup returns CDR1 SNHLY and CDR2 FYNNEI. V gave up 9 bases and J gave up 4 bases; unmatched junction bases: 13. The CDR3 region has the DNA TGTGCCAGTTGGCCCGGGACAGGTCCGGGCACTGAAGCTTTCTTT. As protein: CASWPGTGPGTEAFF.

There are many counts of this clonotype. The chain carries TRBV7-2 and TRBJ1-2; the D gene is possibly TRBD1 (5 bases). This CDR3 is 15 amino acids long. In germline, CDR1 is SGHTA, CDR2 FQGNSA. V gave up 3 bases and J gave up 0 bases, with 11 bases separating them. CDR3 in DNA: TGTGCCAGCAGCTTGTCCACAGGACCTAACTATGGCTACACCTTC. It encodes CASSLSTGPNYGYTF.

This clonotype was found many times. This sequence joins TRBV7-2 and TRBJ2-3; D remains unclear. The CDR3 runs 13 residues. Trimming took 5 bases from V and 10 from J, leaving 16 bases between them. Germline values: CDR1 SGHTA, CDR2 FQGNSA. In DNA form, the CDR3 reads TGTGCCAGCAGCCCCTACCGGGCCTTGCCGCAGTATTTT. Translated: CASSPYRALPQYF. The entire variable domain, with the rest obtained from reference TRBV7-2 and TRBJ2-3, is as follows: GAGVSQSPSNKVTEKGKDVELRCDPISGHTALYWYRQSLGQGLEFLIYFQGNSAPDKSGLPSDRFSAERTGGSVSTLTIQRTQQEDSAVYLCASSPYRALPQYFGPGTRLTVL.

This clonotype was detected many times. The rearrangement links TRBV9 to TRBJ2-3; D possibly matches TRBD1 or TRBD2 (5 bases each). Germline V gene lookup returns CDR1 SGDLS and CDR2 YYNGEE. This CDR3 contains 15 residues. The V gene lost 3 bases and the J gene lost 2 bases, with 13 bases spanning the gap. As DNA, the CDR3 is TGTGCCAGCAGCGGGGGGTTGAGTTCCACAGATACGCAGTATTTT. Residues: CASSGGLSSTDTQYF.

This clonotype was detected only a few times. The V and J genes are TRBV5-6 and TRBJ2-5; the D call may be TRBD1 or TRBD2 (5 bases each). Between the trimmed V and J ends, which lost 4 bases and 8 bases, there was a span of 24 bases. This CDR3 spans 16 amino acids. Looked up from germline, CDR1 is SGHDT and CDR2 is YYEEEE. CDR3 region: CASSPGRSGKRETQYF. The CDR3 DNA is TGTGCCAGCAGCCCGGGAAGGTCAGGGAAACGGGAAACCCAGTACTTC. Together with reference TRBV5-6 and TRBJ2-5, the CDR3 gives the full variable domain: DAGVTQSPTHLIKTRGQQVTLRCSPKSGHDTVSWYQQALGQGPQFIFQYYEEEERQRGNFPDRFSGHQFPNYSSELNVNALLLGDSALYLCASSPGRSGKRETQYFGPGTRLLVL.

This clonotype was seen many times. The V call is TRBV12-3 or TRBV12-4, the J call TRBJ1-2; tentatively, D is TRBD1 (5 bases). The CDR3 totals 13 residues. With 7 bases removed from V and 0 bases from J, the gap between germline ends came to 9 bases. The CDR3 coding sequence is TGTGCCAGCACCCAGGGTTCTAACTATGGCTACACCTTC. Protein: CASTQGSNYGYTF.

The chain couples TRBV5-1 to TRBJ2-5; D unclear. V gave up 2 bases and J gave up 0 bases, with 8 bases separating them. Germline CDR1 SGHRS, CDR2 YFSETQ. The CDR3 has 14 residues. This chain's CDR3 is CASSLTRYQETQYF. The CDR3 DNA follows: TGCGCCAGCAGCTTAACCAGGTACCAAGAGACCCAGTACTTC.